Shown below are 27 T cell receptor beta chains from a single sample sequenced in a study of cytomegalovirus exposure and HLA in healthy donors. TCRdb's copy holds only in-frame clones and misses some; the assay was immunoSEQ multiplex PCR. In the table there are around 49,000 clones, roughly nine tenths of which are singletons. The sequenced sample was PBMCs. These receptors came from a man between 18 and 29 years old in good health and CMV-seronegative.

This clone was recorded a few times. J is TRBJ2-7 and V is TRBV7-3; 14 positions agree with TRBD2. This CDR3 region has 16 residues. Germline V gene data show CDR1 as SGHTA and CDR2 as FQGTGA. V lost 4 bases, J lost 3 bases, and 5 bases stayed unmatched. The DNA of the CDR3 is TGTGCCAGCAGCTCGGGACTAGCGGGAGCCGTCTACGAGCAGTACTTC. Its translation is CASSSGLAGAVYEQYF.

The V and J genes are TRBV2 and TRBJ1-5; D possibly corresponds to TRBD1 (6 bases). The CDR3 is made up of 15 amino acids. The V end was cut by 5 bases, the J end by 2 bases, with 13 bases between. CDR1 and CDR2 from the germline V gene are SNHLY and FYNNEI. CDR3 DNA sequence: TGTGCCAGCAGTCCAGGGGCTGTGGGCAATCAGCCCCAGCATTTT. This sequence encodes CASSPGAVGNQPQHF.

The V and J genes are TRBV28 and TRBJ1-1, with D possibly matching TRBD1 (6 bases). Germline-derived CDR1 and CDR2 are MDHEN and SYDVKM. This CDR3 is built from 11 residues. Between the trimmed V and J ends, which lost 6 bases and 8 bases, there was a span of 10 bases. CDR3 coding DNA: TGTGCCAGCAGAGATACAGGGGAAGCTTTCTTT. Protein sequence: CASRDTGEAFF. The full variable domain, in which reference TRBV28 and TRBJ1-1 provide the parts outside the CDR3, is DVKVTQSSRYLVKRTGEKVFLECVQDMDHENMFWYRQDPGLGLRLIYFSYDVKMKEKGDIPEGYSVSREKKERFSLILESASTNQTSMYLCASRDTGEAFFGQGTRLTVV.

The rearrangement joins TRBV6-1 to TRBJ2-7; 10 bases align to TRBD1. CDR3 length: 15 amino acids. CDR1 and CDR2 (germline): MNHNS, SASEGT. V lost 3 bases, J lost 5 bases, and 7 bases stayed unmatched. CDR3 loop: CASSERGQGRNEQYF. The CDR3 DNA reads as TGTGCCAGCAGTGAGAGGGGACAGGGGAGGAACGAGCAGTACTTC.

The genes are TRBV29-1 and TRBJ2-1; D is perhaps TRBD2 (6 bases). This CDR3 contains 16 residues. V gave up 4 bases and J gave up 1 base, with 17 bases separating them. Per germline, CDR1 SQVTM and CDR2 ANQGSEA. The CDR3 DNA reads as TGCAGCGTTGCCGGCATTGGGACTGTATCCTACAATGAGCAGTTCTTC. Amino acid sequence: CSVAGIGTVSYNEQFF.

This clone was found once. The genes are TRBV9 and TRBJ1-1; weak D call: TRBD1 (6 bases). CDR3 length: 15 residues. Germline lookup yields CDR1 SGDLS and CDR2 YYNGEE. V was clipped by 3 bases and J by 4 bases, with 16 bases between them. The CDR3 region is CASSGGRGSATEAFF. The CDR3 DNA reads TGTGCCAGCAGCGGGGGGAGGGGGTCGGCCACTGAAGCTTTCTTT. Combining the CDR3 with reference TRBV9 and TRBJ1-1 gives the whole variable domain DSGVTQTPKHLITATGQRVTLRCSPRSGDLSVYWYQQSLDQGLQFLIQYYNGEERAKGNILERFSAQQFPDLHSELNLSSLELGDSALYFCASSGGRGSATEAFFGQGTRLTVV.

The V gene is TRBV5-1, the J gene TRBJ2-5; 8 bases are a match to TRBD2. Unmatched junction bases numbered 10, after V lost 4 bases and J lost 5 bases. The germline V gene encodes CDR1 SGHRS and CDR2 YFSETQ. There are 15 residues in the CDR3. The CDR3: CASSPRTSPEETQYF. In DNA, the CDR3 is TGCGCCAGCAGCCCTAGGACTAGCCCCGAGGAGACCCAGTACTTC.

The count of this clone is one. This chain connects TRBV11-2 to TRBJ1-1; D ambiguous. V gave up 0 bases and J gave up 1 base, with 3 bases separating them. This CDR3 has 13 amino acids. Per the germline V gene, CDR1 is SGHAT and CDR2 is FQNNGV. The chain's CDR3 is CASSLDRNTEAFF. CDR3 sequence (DNA): TGTGCCAGCAGCTTAGACAGGAACACTGAAGCTTTCTTT. The full variable domain, its missing parts supplied by reference TRBV11-2 and TRBJ1-1, is EAGVAQSPRYKIIEKRQSVAFWCNPISGHATLYWYQQILGQGPKLLIQFQNNGVVDDSQLPKDRFSAERLKGVDSTLKIQPAKLEDSAVYLCASSLDRNTEAFFGQGTRLTVV.

V gene TRBV6-1 combines with J gene TRBJ1-2; D possibly corresponds to TRBD1 (5 bases). Germline V gene sequence: CDR1 MNHNS, CDR2 SASEGT. The CDR3 length is 13 residues. Trimming stripped 5 bases from V and 6 bases from J, with 13 bases between. DNA for the CDR3: TGTGCCAGCAGTTGGGCCCTAGGGGATGGCTACACCTTC. It yields the protein CASSWALGDGYTF.

This sequence joins TRBV4-3 and TRBJ1-1; D is unresolved. Trimming took off 0 bases at V and 8 bases at J, with 37 bases between the two ends. Germline V gives CDR1 LGHNA, CDR2 YSLEER. This CDR3 spans 22 amino acids. CDR3 nucleotide sequence: TGCGCCAGCAGCCAAGACCATACCCCCCCGGGTTTACTTACCTCGTCTGTAAGGGAAGCTTTCTTT. As protein: CASSQDHTPPGLLTSSVREAFF.

V is TRBV2 and J is TRBJ2-1; D remains unclear. Trimming shortened V by 4 bases and J by 5 bases, and 15 bases separated the two germline ends. Germline V gene sequence: CDR1 SNHLY, CDR2 FYNNEI. CDR3 length: 15 amino acids. Here the CDR3 DNA reads TGTGCCAGCAGTGTCCTGGTTTCGAGTCACAATGAGCAGTTCTTC. Its translation is CASSVLVSSHNEQFF.

The V call is TRBV14, the J call TRBJ2-2; 7 bases align to TRBD2. V was pared by 4 bases and J by 2 bases, with 13 bases of the junction left unmatched. This CDR3 has 18 residues. Germline CDR1 reads SGHDN; CDR2 reads FVKESK. This CDR3 is CASSPSRGLAANTGELFF. In DNA form, the CDR3 reads TGTGCCAGCAGCCCCTCCCGGGGTCTAGCGGCAAACACCGGGGAGCTGTTTTTT.

This sequence joins TRBV6-5 and TRBJ2-2; D remains ambiguous. CDR3 length: 16 residues. The ends were cut back, 0 bases at V and 4 bases at J, with 12 bases in the middle. Germline assignment: CDR1 MNHEY and CDR2 SVGAGI. Here the CDR3 reads CASSYSETVATGELFF. DNA for the CDR3: TGTGCCAGCAGTTACTCGGAGACGGTGGCCACCGGGGAGCTGTTTTTT.

CDR3 amino acids: CASSMGGRAADTQYF. DNA for the CDR3: TGTGCCAGTAGTATGGGCGGGAGGGCCGCAGATACGCAGTATTTT. The J gene is TRBJ2-3, the V gene TRBV19; 9 nucleotides match TRBD2. The CDR3 has 15 amino acids. Germline trimming cut 3 bases from V and 4 bases from J; bases unmatched to any gene: 5. CDR1 and CDR2 (germline): LNHDA, SQIVND (reference sequence).

V usage is TRBV28 and J usage is TRBJ1-1; perhaps TRBD1 as D (5 bases). Germline CDR1 is MDHEN and CDR2 is SYDVKM. V was shortened by 3 bases and J by 4 bases, with 9 bases between the two germline ends. The CDR3 has 13 amino acids. The DNA for the CDR3 is TGTGCCAGCAGTTTTCGGGGGATCACTGAAGCTTTCTTT. Translation: CASSFRGITEAFF.

The chain carries TRBV28 and TRBJ2-7; 13 bases are a match to TRBD2. In germline, CDR1 is MDHEN, CDR2 SYDVKM. V gave up 6 bases and J gave up 1 base; unmatched junction bases: 3. This CDR3 is built from 15 residues. The CDR3 nucleotides read TGTGCCAGCAGATCGGGACTAGCGGGGTCCTACGAGCAGTACTTC. Translating gives CASRSGLAGSYEQYF.

The chain combines TRBV28 with TRBJ2-7; TRBD1 aligns across 9 bases. The CDR3 consists of 12 residues. CDR1 is MDHEN, CDR2 SYDVKM, per germline. After removal of 11 bases from V and 4 bases from J, the junction contained 6 bases not matched to a gene. In nucleotides, the CDR3 is TGTGCCGGCGGGACAGGGCCTTACGAGCAGTACTTC. Protein product: CAGGTGPYEQYF.

V usage is TRBV9 and J usage is TRBJ1-4; no definite D call. V lost 4 bases and J 5 bases, leaving 18 bases between the germline ends. Germline V gene data show CDR1 as SGDLS and CDR2 as YYNGEE. The CDR3 is made up of 16 amino acids. As DNA, the CDR3 is TGTGCCAGCAGCCTAGGAGGGCTATCCTCCAATGAAAAACTGTTTTTT. The encoded protein is CASSLGGLSSNEKLFF.

The chain carries TRBV10-3 and TRBJ2-5, with TRBD2 identical over 9 bases. The length of the CDR3 is 13 residues. The germline CDR1 and CDR2 sequences are ENHRY and SYGVKD. The J segment lost 7 bases and the V segment lost 8 bases, leaving 8 bases of the junction unmatched. In DNA, the CDR3 is TGTGCCATCGGGCCGACTAGCGGTGGGACCCAGTACTTC. The encoded protein is CAIGPTSGGTQYF.

This chain joins TRBV7-8 and TRBJ2-5; TRBD2 matches at 8 bases. The V gene's germline CDR1 is SGHVS and CDR2 FQNEAQ. CDR3 length equals 16 residues. V lost 1 base to trimming and J lost 5 bases; unmatched junction nucleotides: 9. CDR3 residues: CASSLVIREGIETQYF. The CDR3 DNA is TGTGCCAGCAGCTTAGTTATTCGGGAGGGCATCGAGACCCAGTACTTC.

This chain links TRBV4-2 with TRBJ2-5, with D hard to call. CDR3 length: 13 residues. The ends were cut back, 2 bases at V and 3 bases at J, with 7 bases in the middle. Germline CDR1 and CDR2: LGHNA and YNFKEQ. CDR3 protein: CASSQISEETQYF. The CDR3 bases are TGTGCCAGCAGCCAAATCTCGGAAGAGACCCAGTACTTC.

This chain connects TRBV14 to TRBJ1-3, with 9 bases matching TRBD1. Germline values: CDR1 SGHDN, CDR2 FVKESK. V was pared by 1 base and J by 4 bases, with 5 bases of the junction left unmatched. This CDR3 contains 16 residues. CDR3 region: CASSQVQGAPGNTIYF. The CDR3, as DNA: TGTGCCAGCAGCCAAGTACAGGGGGCGCCGGGAAACACCATATATTTT.

This sequence joins TRBV9 and TRBJ2-1; 8 bases align to TRBD1. Germline CDR1 reads SGDLS; CDR2 reads YYNGEE. The CDR3 has 13 amino acids. V was pared by 4 bases and J by 9 bases, with 6 bases of the junction left unmatched. CDR3 nucleotide sequence: TGTGCCAGCAGCCCTACAGGGGGAAGTGAGCAGTTCTTC. Protein: CASSPTGGSEQFF. Based on the CDR3 plus reference TRBV9 and TRBJ2-1, the full variable domain is DSGVTQTPKHLITATGQRVTLRCSPRSGDLSVYWYQQSLDQGLQFLIQYYNGEERAKGNILERFSAQQFPDLHSELNLSSLELGDSALYFCASSPTGGSEQFFGPGTRLTVL.

This clone was seen only once. The rearrangement links TRBV27 to TRBJ2-7; TRBD2 agrees at 12 bases. The CDR3 loop spans 17 amino acids. Germline values: CDR1 MNHEY, CDR2 SMNVEV (reference sequence). The V and J ends lost 3 bases and 4 bases, in that order; junction bases with no gene match: 10. DNA for the CDR3: TGTGCCAGCAGTTTCATCCCTACTAGCGGGAGGAAGTACGAGCAGTACTTC. Its protein product is CASSFIPTSGRKYEQYF.

The V call is TRBV7-7, the J call TRBJ2-5; D uncertain. The germline V and J ends were trimmed by 4 bases and 4 bases, with 13 bases remaining between them. The germline V gene has CDR1 SSHAT and CDR2 FNYEAQ (reference sequence). The CDR3 sequence is 14 residues long. The CDR3 DNA reads TGTGCCAGCAGCTCTGGGCCGTCTCGAGAGACCCAGTACTTC. The encoded protein is CASSSGPSRETQYF.

The chain employs TRBV18 and TRBJ2-1; D remains unclear. V gave up 2 bases and J gave up 5 bases, with 7 bases separating them. CDR1 KGHSH and CDR2 LQKENI come from the germline V gene. CDR3 length: 13 residues. The CDR3 sequence is CASSPYENNEQFF. Written as DNA, the CDR3 is TGTGCCAGCTCACCATATGAGAACAATGAGCAGTTCTTC.

The chain has TRBV6-4 and TRBJ1-1; 7 nucleotides line up with TRBD1. Germline V gives CDR1 MRHNA, CDR2 SNTAGT. The CDR3 loop spans 14 amino acids. Losses at the gene ends were 5 bases for V and 3 bases for J; bases not matched to a gene: 6. CDR3 region: CASSPQGPDTEAFF. The CDR3 nucleotides read TGTGCCAGCAGTCCACAGGGGCCGGACACTGAAGCTTTCTTT.